Below, 22 T cell receptor beta chains from the same sample are listed, as sequenced in a study of human T cells and chemical hapten exposure. The time point here: patch test 3, about 24 weeks after DPC sensitization. Treatment noted: therapeutic diphenylcyclopropenone sensitization with weekly scalp DPC. TCRdb analysed the RACE reads with MiXCR anew, one entry per CDR3 protein. The repertoire has 82,000 or so distinct CDR3 sequences, over 10% of them found once; the top ten carry roughly 6%. The starting material was whole blood, obtained in connection with sensitization to the hapten diphenylcyclopropenone (DPC). Receptors were obtained from a woman aged 50 to 60 with alopecia areata. Some clones in this sample may be carry-over from other donors' samples.

This clonotype was recorded a few times. CDR3 coding DNA: TGTGCCAGCAGCTCACCGGGACAGGGGGCCGGGGCCAACGTCCTGACTTTC. As protein: CASSSPGQGAGANVLTF. V gene TRBV5-4 combines with J gene TRBJ2-6; the match to TRBD1 covers 12 bases. The ends lost 3 bases at V and 4 bases at J; junction bases unmatched: 5. Germline CDR1 reads SGHNT; CDR2 reads YYREEE (reference sequence). The CDR3 runs to 17 residues.

This clonotype was observed a few times. This chain links TRBV30 with TRBJ1-2; D is unresolved. From germline, CDR1 is GTSNPN and CDR2 SVGIG (reference sequence). V shed 2 bases and J shed 4 bases, with 5 bases lying between them. This CDR3 is built from 11 residues. CDR3: CAWSLSYGYTF. DNA of the CDR3: TGTGCCTGGAGTCTGAGCTATGGCTACACCTTC.

This chain joins TRBV5-1 and TRBJ1-1; D remains ambiguous. The CDR3 is 13 amino acids. Germline lookup yields CDR1 SGHRS and CDR2 YFSETQ. V was shortened by 0 bases and J by 7 bases, with 10 bases between the two germline ends. The CDR3, as DNA: TGCGCCAGCAGCTTGGGGGAAGACATTGAAGCTTTCTTT. It encodes CASSLGEDIEAFF. The whole variable domain, filled in from reference TRBV5-1 and TRBJ1-1, reads KAGVTQTPRYLIKTRGQQVTLSCSPISGHRSVSWYQQTPGQGLQFLFEYFSETQRNKGNFPGRFSGRQFSNSRSEMNVSTLELGDSALYLCASSLGEDIEAFFGQGTRLTVV.

Points on this clonotype: A read error may explain this, as a much larger clone is one base away. The chain carries TRBV7-2 and TRBJ1-5; D is possibly TRBD1 (5 bases). Germline values: CDR1 SGHTA, CDR2 FQGNSA. The CDR3 sequence is 16 residues long. The CDR3 is CVSSLAAQANNQPQHF. The CDR3 bases are TGTGTCAGCAGCTTAGCTGCACAGGCAAACAATCAGCCCCAGCATTTT.

The CDR3 sequence: CASSLDPGVSYNEQFF. CDR3 DNA: TGCGCCAGCAGCTTGGACCCAGGGGTATCCTACAATGAGCAGTTCTTC. This chain links TRBV5-1 with TRBJ2-1, with D possibly TRBD1 on 6 matching bases. Germline values: CDR1 SGHRS, CDR2 YFSETQ. V lost 0 bases and J lost 1, with 11 bases in between. CDR3 length: 16 amino acids.

This chain uses TRBV29-1 with TRBJ1-1; D remains ambiguous. Germline V gives CDR1 SQVTM, CDR2 ANQGSEA. The V end lost 7 bases, the J end lost 0 bases, and 6 bases lay between the germline ends. CDR3 length equals 11 residues. The CDR3, as DNA: TGCAGCGGAACGGTGAACACTGAAGCTTTCTTT. Its protein is CSGTVNTEAFF.

This chain uses TRBV20-1 with TRBJ1-5, with 7 bases aligning to TRBD1. Germline assignment: CDR1 DFQATT and CDR2 SNEGSKA (reference sequence). This CDR3 is 13 amino acids long. Unmatched junction bases numbered 8, after V lost 5 bases and J lost 7 bases. The CDR3: CSAPRTGGQPQHF. The CDR3 DNA reads as TGCAGTGCTCCTCGGACAGGAGGCCAGCCCCAGCATTTT.

In its sample, this clonotype was seen a few times. The chain recombines TRBV6-6 with TRBJ1-1; D perhaps matches TRBD1 (6 bases). There are 16 residues in the CDR3. Per germline, CDR1 MNHNY and CDR2 SVGAGI (reference sequence). The V end lost 2 bases, the J end lost 3 bases, and 16 bases lay between the germline ends. CDR3 in DNA: TGTGCCAGCAGTTACGCCCGGGGGCTAGTGTACACTGAAGCTTTCTTT. It encodes CASSYARGLVYTEAFF.

The chain is built from TRBV5-1 and TRBJ2-5; 7 bases line up with TRBD1. CDR3 length equals 15 residues. Germline assignment: CDR1 SGHRS and CDR2 YFSETQ. V was clipped by 4 bases and J by 7 bases; unmatched bases: 13. The CDR3 nucleotides read TGCGCCAGCAGCAAGAGGACAGGCTCTGGGGTGACCCAGTACTTC. This translates into CASSKRTGSGVTQYF.

To note about this clonotype: Given a much more abundant clone one base away, this may be a read error. CDR3 residues: CAYGAATNTGELFF. In DNA form, the CDR3 reads TGTGCTTATGGGGCGGCCACGAACACCGGGGAGCTGTTTTTT. The chain joins TRBV7-7 to TRBJ2-2, with D possibly TRBD1 on 5 matching bases. This CDR3 is 14 amino acids long. Germline-derived CDR1 and CDR2 are SSHAT and FNYEAQ (reference sequence).

The V call is TRBV11-2, the J call TRBJ2-6; TRBD1 aligns across 7 bases. From germline, CDR1 is SGHAT and CDR2 FQNNGV. The CDR3 runs to 18 residues. The V and J ends lost 5 bases and 0 bases, in that order; junction bases with no gene match: 10. The CDR3 reads CASSTGQATGSGANVLTF. The CDR3, as DNA: TGTGCCAGCAGCACCGGACAGGCGACGGGCTCTGGGGCCAACGTCCTGACTTTC. The full variable domain, its missing parts supplied by reference TRBV11-2 and TRBJ2-6, is EAGVAQSPRYKIIEKRQSVAFWCNPISGHATLYWYQQILGQGPKLLIQFQNNGVVDDSQLPKDRFSAERLKGVDSTLKIQPAKLEDSAVYLCASSTGQATGSGANVLTFGAGSRLTVL.

This rearrangement joins TRBV19 to TRBJ2-2; a possible D gene is TRBD1 (6 bases). The CDR3 sequence is 15 residues long. Deletions cut 10 bases from V and 4 bases from J, with 19 bases between. Germline CDR1 is LNHDA and CDR2 is SQIVND (reference sequence). The CDR3 DNA is TGTGCCACTGAGGACAGAGGTCGAGGCACCGGGGAGCTGTTTTTT. Amino acid sequence: CATEDRGRGTGELFF.

V usage is TRBV10-3 and J usage is TRBJ1-2, with TRBD1 as a possible D gene (6 bases). Germline V gene sequence: CDR1 ENHRY, CDR2 SYGVKD. V lost 7 bases and J 5 bases, leaving 17 bases between the germline ends. This CDR3 spans 14 amino acids. The chain's CDR3 is CAIIEPGAGYGYTF. The DNA of the CDR3 is TGTGCCATCATCGAGCCAGGGGCTGGGTATGGCTACACCTTC.

This clonotype has ten or more counts. V usage is TRBV18 and J usage is TRBJ1-2; D might be TRBD1 (5 bases). The CDR3 is made up of 15 amino acids. Germline V gene sequence: CDR1 KGHSH, CDR2 LQKENI. V was clipped by 0 bases and J by 3 bases, with 11 bases between them. Here the CDR3 reads CASSPPGPGHYGYTF. The DNA for the CDR3 is TGTGCCAGCTCACCACCGGGGCCCGGGCACTATGGCTACACCTTC.

The gene calls are TRBV9 and TRBJ2-3; D tentatively reads TRBD1 or TRBD2 (5 bases each). This CDR3 comprises 15 residues. CDR1 and CDR2 from the germline V gene are SGDLS and YYNGEE. The V end was cut by 4 bases, the J end by 6 bases, with 18 bases between. The CDR3 spells CASSPTPRGWDTQYF. In DNA, the CDR3 is TGTGCCAGCAGCCCCACCCCGAGGGGTTGGGATACGCAGTATTTT. Based on the CDR3 plus reference TRBV9 and TRBJ2-3, the full variable domain is DSGVTQTPKHLITATGQRVTLRCSPRSGDLSVYWYQQSLDQGLQFLIQYYNGEERAKGNILERFSAQQFPDLHSELNLSSLELGDSALYFCASSPTPRGWDTQYFGPGTRLTVL.

V and J are TRBV3-1 and TRBJ1-2; 7 bases match TRBD1. V gave up 3 bases and J gave up 6 bases; unmatched junction bases: 4. CDR1 LGHDT and CDR2 YNNKEL come from the germline V gene (reference sequence). This CDR3 has 13 amino acids. CDR3 nucleotide sequence: TGTGCCAGCAGCCACCGACAGGGCGATGGCTACACCTTC. This translates into CASSHRQGDGYTF.

This sequence joins TRBV28 and TRBJ1-1, with unresolved D. V gave up 3 bases and J gave up 0 bases, with 11 bases separating them. Germline assignment: CDR1 MDHEN and CDR2 SYDVKM. The CDR3 sequence is 15 residues long. The CDR3 loop reads CASSFFNIMNTEAFF. Written as DNA, the CDR3 is TGTGCCAGCAGTTTCTTCAACATCATGAACACTGAAGCTTTCTTT. Supplemented by reference TRBV28 and TRBJ1-1, the full variable domain reads DVKVTQSSRYLVKRTGEKVFLECVQDMDHENMFWYRQDPGLGLRLIYFSYDVKMKEKGDIPEGYSVSREKKERFSLILESASTNQTSMYLCASSFFNIMNTEAFFGQGTRLTVV.

This clonotype was detected only a few times. The chain employs TRBV9 and TRBJ2-1; tentatively, D is TRBD1 (5 bases). CDR3 length equals 16 residues. Looked up from germline, CDR1 is SGDLS and CDR2 is YYNGEE. V shed 0 bases and J shed 0 bases, with 10 bases lying between them. The DNA for the CDR3 is TGTGCCAGCAGCGTAGTAAGGGGTAGCTCCTACAATGAGCAGTTCTTC. Translating gives CASSVVRGSSYNEQFF. Variable domain in full (rest from reference TRBV9 and TRBJ2-1): DSGVTQTPKHLITATGQRVTLRCSPRSGDLSVYWYQQSLDQGLQFLIQYYNGEERAKGNILERFSAQQFPDLHSELNLSSLELGDSALYFCASSVVRGSSYNEQFFGPGTRLTVL.

V is TRBV20-1 and J is TRBJ1-5; no clear D gene. Germline-derived CDR1 and CDR2 are DFQATT and SNEGSKA (reference sequence). V was shortened by 2 bases and J by 0 bases, with 5 bases between the two germline ends. The CDR3 spans 13 residues. In DNA, the CDR3 is TGCAGTGCTAGAATGGGTAGCAATCAGCCCCAGCATTTT. This encodes CSARMGSNQPQHF.

This clonotype was found a few times. The chain links TRBV18 to TRBJ2-6; D not certain. Germline-derived CDR1 and CDR2 are KGHSH and LQKENI. The V gene lost 3 bases and the J gene lost 0 bases, with 12 bases spanning the gap. The CDR3 is 17 amino acids. CDR3: CASSPIISLSGANVLTF. CDR3 sequence (DNA): TGTGCCAGCTCACCCATAATATCTCTCTCTGGGGCCAACGTCCTGACTTTC. The entire variable domain, with the rest obtained from reference TRBV18 and TRBJ2-6, is as follows: NAGVMQNPRHLVRRRGQEARLRCSPMKGHSHVYWYRQLPEEGLKFMVYLQKENIIDESGMPKERFSAEFPKEGPSILRIQQVVRGDSAAYFCASSPIISLSGANVLTFGAGSRLTVL.

This clonotype has just a few counts. This chain connects TRBV19 to TRBJ2-1; 14 bases are a match to TRBD2. The CDR3 consists of 16 residues. The V segment lost 5 bases and the J segment 2 bases; nucleotides outside the gene matches: 2. CDR1 is LNHDA and CDR2 is SQIVND in the germline V gene (reference sequence). The CDR3 reads CASSQGLAGAYNEQFF. The CDR3 DNA reads as TGTGCCAGTAGTCAGGGACTAGCGGGAGCCTACAATGAGCAGTTCTTC.

This clonotype was picked up one time. The chain employs TRBV29-1 and TRBJ1-3; D uncertain. V gave up 4 bases and J gave up 4 bases, with 14 bases separating them. Germline CDR1 is SQVTM and CDR2 is ANQGSEA. The CDR3 consists of 14 residues. The CDR3 region is CSVVVPRAGNTIYF. In nucleotides, the CDR3 is TGCAGCGTTGTTGTCCCCCGGGCCGGAAACACCATATATTTT.